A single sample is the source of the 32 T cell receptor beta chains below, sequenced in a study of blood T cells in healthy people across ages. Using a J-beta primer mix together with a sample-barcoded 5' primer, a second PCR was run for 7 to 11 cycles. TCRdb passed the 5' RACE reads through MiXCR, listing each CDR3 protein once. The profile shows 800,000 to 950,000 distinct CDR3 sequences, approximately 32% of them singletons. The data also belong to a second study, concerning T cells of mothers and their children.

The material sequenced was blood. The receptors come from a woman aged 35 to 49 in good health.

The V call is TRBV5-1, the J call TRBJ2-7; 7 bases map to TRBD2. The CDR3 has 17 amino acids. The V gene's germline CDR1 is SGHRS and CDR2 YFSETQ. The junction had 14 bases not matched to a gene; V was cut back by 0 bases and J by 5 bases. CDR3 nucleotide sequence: TGCGCCAGCAGCTTGGGCCCCGGAGGCGGGGGAGGCGACGAGCAGTACTTC. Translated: CASSLGPGGGGGDEQYF.

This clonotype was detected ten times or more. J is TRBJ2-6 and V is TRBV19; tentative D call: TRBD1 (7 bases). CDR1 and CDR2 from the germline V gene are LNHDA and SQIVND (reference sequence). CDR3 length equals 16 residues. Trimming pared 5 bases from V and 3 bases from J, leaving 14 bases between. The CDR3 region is CASSWYRGGGANVLTF. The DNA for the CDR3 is TGTGCCAGTAGTTGGTACAGGGGAGGTGGGGCCAACGTCCTGACTTTC.

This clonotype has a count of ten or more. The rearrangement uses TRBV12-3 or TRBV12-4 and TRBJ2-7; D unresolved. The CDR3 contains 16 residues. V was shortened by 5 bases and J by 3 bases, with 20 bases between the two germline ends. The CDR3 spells CASSSPPQDGYYEQYF. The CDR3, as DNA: TGTGCCAGCAGTAGCCCCCCCCAGGACGGTTACTACGAGCAGTACTTC.

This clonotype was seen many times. CDR3 amino acids: CASSQSAGTVYEQYF. CDR3 nucleotide sequence: TGCGCCAGCAGCCAAAGTGCCGGGACGGTCTACGAGCAGTACTTC. The V and J genes are TRBV4-3 and TRBJ2-7, with D tentatively TRBD1 or TRBD2 (5 bases each). Germline lookup yields CDR1 LGHNA and CDR2 YSLEER. This CDR3 contains 15 residues. The germline V and J ends were trimmed by 2 bases and 3 bases, with 14 bases remaining between them.

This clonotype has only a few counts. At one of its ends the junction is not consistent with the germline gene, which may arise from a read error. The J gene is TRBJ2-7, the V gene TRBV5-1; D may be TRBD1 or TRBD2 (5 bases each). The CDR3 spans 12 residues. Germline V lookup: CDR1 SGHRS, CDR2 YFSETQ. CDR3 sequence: CAGSGGGYEQYF. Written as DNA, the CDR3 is TGCGCCGGCAGCGGTGGGGGATACGAGCAGTACTTC.

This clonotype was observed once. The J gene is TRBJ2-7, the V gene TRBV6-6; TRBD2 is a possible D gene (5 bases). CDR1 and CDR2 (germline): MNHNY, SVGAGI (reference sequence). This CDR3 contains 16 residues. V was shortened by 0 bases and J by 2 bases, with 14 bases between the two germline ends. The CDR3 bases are TGTGCCAGCAGTTACTCGAGGGCAGGTAGCCCCTACGAGCAGTACTTC. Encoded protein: CASSYSRAGSPYEQYF.

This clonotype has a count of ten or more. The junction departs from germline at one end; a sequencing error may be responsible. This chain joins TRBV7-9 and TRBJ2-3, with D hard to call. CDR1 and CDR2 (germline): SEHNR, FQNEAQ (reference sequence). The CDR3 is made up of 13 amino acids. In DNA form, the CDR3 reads TGCGCCAGCAGCTCCCTAGGCACAGATACGCAGTATTTT. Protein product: CASSSLGTDTQYF.

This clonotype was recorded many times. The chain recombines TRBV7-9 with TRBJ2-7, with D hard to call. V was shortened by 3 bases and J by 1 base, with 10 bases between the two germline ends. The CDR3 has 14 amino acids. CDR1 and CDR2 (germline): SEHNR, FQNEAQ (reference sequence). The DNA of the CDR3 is TGTGCCAGCAGCTTCCCACAACGATCCTACGAGCAGTACTTC. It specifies CASSFPQRSYEQYF.

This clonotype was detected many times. CDR3 nucleotide sequence: TGTGCCATCAGTCTAGCGGGGAGCTCCTACGAGCAGTACTTC. This codes for CAISLAGSSYEQYF. The chain is built from TRBV10-3 and TRBJ2-7; TRBD2 matches at 9 bases. Trimming at V came to 5 bases and at J to 0 bases, leaving 2 bases not matched to a gene. Germline CDR1 and CDR2: ENHRY and SYGVKD. The CDR3 extends over 14 amino acids.

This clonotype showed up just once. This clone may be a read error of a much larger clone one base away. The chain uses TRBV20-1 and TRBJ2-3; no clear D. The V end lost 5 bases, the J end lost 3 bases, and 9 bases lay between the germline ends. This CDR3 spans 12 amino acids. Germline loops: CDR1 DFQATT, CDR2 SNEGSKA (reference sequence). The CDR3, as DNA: TGCAGTGCTTCCCCGGTAACAGATACGCAGTATTTT. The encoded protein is CSASPVTDTQYF.

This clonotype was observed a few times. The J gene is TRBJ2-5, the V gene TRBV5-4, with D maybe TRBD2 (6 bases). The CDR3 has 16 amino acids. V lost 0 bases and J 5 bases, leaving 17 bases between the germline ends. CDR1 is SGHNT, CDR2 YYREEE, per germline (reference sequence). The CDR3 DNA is TGTGCCAGCAGCTTGGGCGGGGACCGCCGGCTGGAGACCCAGTACTTC. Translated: CASSLGGDRRLETQYF.

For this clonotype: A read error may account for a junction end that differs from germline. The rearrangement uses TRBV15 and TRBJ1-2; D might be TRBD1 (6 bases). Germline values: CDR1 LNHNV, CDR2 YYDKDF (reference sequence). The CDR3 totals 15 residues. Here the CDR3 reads CVTSRANTGIYGYTF. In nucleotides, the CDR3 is TGTGTCACCAGCAGAGCTAACACAGGGATATATGGCTACACCTTC.

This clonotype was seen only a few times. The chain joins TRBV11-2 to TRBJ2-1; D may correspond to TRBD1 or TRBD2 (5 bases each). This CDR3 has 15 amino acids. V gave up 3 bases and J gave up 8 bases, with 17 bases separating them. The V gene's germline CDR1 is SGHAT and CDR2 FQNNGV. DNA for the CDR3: TGTGCCAGCAGCTTGTTGTCTAGTGGGGGATATGAGCAGTTCTTC. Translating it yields CASSLLSSGGYEQFF.

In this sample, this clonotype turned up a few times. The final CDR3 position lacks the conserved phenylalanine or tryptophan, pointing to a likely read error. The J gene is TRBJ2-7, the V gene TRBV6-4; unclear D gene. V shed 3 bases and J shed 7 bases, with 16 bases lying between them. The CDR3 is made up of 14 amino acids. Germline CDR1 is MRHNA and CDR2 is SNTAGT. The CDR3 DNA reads TGTGCCAGCAGTGAAACGGCCCAAAGGGATGAGCAGTACCTC. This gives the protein CASSETAQRDEQYL.

CDR3 DNA sequence: TGTGCCAGCAGTTGGAGGACAGGGATCACAGATACGCAGTATTTT. Its protein product is CASSWRTGITDTQYF. This sequence joins TRBV28 and TRBJ2-3; 8 bases map to TRBD1. Germline trimming cut 4 bases from V and 2 bases from J; bases unmatched to any gene: 5. The CDR3 has 15 residues. Germline lookup yields CDR1 MDHEN and CDR2 SYDVKM.

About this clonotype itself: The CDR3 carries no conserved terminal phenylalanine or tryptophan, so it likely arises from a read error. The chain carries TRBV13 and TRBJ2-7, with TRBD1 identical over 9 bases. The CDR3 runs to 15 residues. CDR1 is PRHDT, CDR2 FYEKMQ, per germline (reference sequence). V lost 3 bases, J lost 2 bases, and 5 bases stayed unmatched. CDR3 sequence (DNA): TGTGCCAGCAGCTTCAGGGACAGGGACCCCTACGAGCAGTACTTG. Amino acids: CASSFRDRDPYEQYL.

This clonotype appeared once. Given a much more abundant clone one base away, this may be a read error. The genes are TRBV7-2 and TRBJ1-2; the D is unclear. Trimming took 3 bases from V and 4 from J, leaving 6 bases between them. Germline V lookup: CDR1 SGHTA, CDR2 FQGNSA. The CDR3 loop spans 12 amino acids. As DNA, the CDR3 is TGTGCCAGCAGCTTTAATGGCTATGGCTACACCTTC. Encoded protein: CASSFNGYGYTF.

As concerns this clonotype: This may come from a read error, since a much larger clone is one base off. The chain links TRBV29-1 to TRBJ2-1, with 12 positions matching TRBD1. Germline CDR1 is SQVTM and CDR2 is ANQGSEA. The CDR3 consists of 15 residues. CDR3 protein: CSGRGDRGRWNGQFF. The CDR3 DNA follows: TGCAGCGGCCGGGGGGACAGGGGGCGTTGGAATGGGCAGTTCTTC.

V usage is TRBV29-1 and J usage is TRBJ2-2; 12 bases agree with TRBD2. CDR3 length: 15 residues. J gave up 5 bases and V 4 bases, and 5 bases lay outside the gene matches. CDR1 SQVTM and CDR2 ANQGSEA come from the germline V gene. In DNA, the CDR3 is TGCAGCGTTGCCACTAGCGGGGGGCAGACCGGGGAGCTGTTTTTT. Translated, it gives CSVATSGGQTGELFF.

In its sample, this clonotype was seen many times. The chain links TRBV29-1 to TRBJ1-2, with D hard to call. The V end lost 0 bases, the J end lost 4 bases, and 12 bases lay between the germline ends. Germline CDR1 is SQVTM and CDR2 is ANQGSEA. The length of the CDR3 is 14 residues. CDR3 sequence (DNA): TGCAGCGTTGAAGATGAGAAGAGACCCTATGGCTACACCTTC. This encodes CSVEDEKRPYGYTF.

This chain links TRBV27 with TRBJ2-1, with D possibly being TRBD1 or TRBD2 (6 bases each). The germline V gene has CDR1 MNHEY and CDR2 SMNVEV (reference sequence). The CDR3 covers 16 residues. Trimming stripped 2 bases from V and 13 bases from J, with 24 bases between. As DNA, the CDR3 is TGTGCCAGCAGTTTAATCCCCTCGCCGGGGGCGGAGACCCAGTTCTTC. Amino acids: CASSLIPSPGAETQFF.

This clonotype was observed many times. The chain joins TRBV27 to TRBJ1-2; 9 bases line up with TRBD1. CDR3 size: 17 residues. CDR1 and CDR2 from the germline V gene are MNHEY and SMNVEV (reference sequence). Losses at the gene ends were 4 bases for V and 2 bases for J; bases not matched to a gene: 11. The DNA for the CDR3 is TGTGCCAGCAGTTCACCCGCTCGACAGGGGGAAAACTATGGCTACACCTTC. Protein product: CASSSPARQGENYGYTF.

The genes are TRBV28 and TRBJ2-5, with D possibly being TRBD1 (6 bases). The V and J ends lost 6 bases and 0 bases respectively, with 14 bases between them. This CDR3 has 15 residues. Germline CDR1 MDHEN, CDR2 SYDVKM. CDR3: CASRAARGNQETQYF. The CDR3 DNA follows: TGTGCCAGCAGGGCCGCGAGGGGGAACCAAGAGACCCAGTACTTC.

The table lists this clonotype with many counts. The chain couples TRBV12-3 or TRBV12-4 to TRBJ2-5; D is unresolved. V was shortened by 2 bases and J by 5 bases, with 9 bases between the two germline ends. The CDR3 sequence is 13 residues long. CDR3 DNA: TGTGCCAGCAGTTTAACGGCAAGGGAGACCCAGTACTTC. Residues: CASSLTARETQYF.

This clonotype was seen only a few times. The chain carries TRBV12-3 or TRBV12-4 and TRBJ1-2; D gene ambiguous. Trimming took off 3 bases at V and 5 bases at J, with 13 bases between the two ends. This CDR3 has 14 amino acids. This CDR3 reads CASSLTRRAYGYTF. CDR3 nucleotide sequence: TGTGCCAGCAGTTTGACCCGGCGTGCGTATGGCTACACCTTC.

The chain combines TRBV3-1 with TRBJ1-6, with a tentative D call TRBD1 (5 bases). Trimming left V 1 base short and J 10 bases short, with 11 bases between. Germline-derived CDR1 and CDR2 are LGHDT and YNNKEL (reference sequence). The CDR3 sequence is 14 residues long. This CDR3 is CASSQAQGGSPLHF. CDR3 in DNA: TGTGCCAGCAGCCAAGCCCAGGGCGGCTCACCCCTCCACTTT.

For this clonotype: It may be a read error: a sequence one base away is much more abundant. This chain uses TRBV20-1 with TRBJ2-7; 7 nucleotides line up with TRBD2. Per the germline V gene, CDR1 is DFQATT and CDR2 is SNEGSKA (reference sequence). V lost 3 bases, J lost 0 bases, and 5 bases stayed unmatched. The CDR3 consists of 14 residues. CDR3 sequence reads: CSASGGLCSYEQYF. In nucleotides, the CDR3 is TGCAGTGCTAGCGGGGGACTATGCTCCTACGAGCAGTACTTC.

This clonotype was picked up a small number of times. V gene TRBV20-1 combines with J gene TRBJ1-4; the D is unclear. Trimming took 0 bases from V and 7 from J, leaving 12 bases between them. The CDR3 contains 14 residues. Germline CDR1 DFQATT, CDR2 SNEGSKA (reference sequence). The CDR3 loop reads CSARDRAETEKLFF. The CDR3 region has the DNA TGCAGTGCTAGAGATCGGGCAGAAACTGAAAAACTGTTTTTT.

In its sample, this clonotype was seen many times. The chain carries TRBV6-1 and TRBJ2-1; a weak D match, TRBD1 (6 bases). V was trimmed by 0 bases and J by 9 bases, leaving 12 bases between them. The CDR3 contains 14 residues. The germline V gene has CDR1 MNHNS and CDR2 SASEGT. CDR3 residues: CASSEATGIGEQFF. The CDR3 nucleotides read TGTGCCAGCAGTGAAGCTACAGGGATCGGTGAGCAGTTCTTC.

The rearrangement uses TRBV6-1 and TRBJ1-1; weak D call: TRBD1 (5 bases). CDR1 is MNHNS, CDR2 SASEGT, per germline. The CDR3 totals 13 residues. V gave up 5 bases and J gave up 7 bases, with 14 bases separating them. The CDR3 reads CASSIHRSGEAFF. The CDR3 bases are TGTGCCAGCAGTATCCACAGGTCTGGTGAAGCTTTCTTT.

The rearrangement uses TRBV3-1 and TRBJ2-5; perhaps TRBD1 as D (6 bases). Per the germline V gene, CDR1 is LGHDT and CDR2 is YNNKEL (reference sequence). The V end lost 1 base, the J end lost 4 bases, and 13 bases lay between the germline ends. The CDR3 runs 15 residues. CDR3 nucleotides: TGTGCCAGCAGCCAAGGAGGGACAAGGGTAGAGACCCAGTACTTC. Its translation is CASSQGGTRVETQYF.

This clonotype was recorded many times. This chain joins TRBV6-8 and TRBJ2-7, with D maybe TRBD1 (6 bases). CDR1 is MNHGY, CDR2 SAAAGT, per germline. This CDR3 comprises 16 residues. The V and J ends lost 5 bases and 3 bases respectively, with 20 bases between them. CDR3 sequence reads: CASSKQGLAAIYEQYF. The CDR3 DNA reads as TGTGCCAGCAGTAAACAGGGTTTGGCCGCCATCTACGAGCAGTACTTC.